This entry lists 24 T cell receptor beta chains sequenced from one sample in a study of T cell responses to AZD1222 COVID-19 vaccine. Produced via immunoSEQ multiplex PCR; TCRdb's table is partial and in-frame only. Of about 110,000 clones in the sample, about 88% were seen once. The material was peripheral blood, obtained on day 0 of AZD1222 vaccination. The receptors here all came from an adult in good health.

The chain couples TRBV3-1 (or the pseudogene TRBV3-2) to TRBJ1-3, with no clear D. This CDR3 comprises 16 residues. Germline assignment: CDR1 LGHDT and CDR2 YNNKEL (reference sequence). Trimming cost V 1 base and J 4 bases, with 14 bases left between them. This CDR3 reads CASSQAVPMGGNTIYF. DNA of the CDR3: TGTGCCAGCAGCCAAGCTGTCCCGATGGGCGGAAACACCATATATTTT.

The chain links TRBV5-6 to TRBJ1-2; D is possibly TRBD1 (5 bases). This CDR3 comprises 15 residues. Between the trimmed V and J ends, which lost 3 bases and 2 bases, there was a span of 14 bases. Germline CDR1 is SGHDT and CDR2 is YYEEEE. The CDR3 region is CASSSPATGNYGYTF. CDR3 coding DNA: TGTGCCAGCAGCTCCCCAGCTACAGGAAACTATGGCTACACCTTC. Full variable domain (missing parts from reference TRBV5-6 and TRBJ1-2): DAGVTQSPTHLIKTRGQQVTLRCSPKSGHDTVSWYQQALGQGPQFIFQYYEEEERQRGNFPDRFSGHQFPNYSSELNVNALLLGDSALYLCASSSPATGNYGYTFGSGTRLTVV.

The J gene is TRBJ1-3, the V gene TRBV6-1; D gene ambiguous. Trimming removed 0 bases at V and 2 bases at J, with 11 bases between. The CDR3 sequence is 16 residues long. Germline V lookup: CDR1 MNHNS, CDR2 SASEGT. The CDR3 sequence is CASSEANGVPGNTIYF. The CDR3 DNA reads as TGTGCCAGCAGTGAAGCAAATGGAGTCCCTGGAAACACCATATATTTT.

DNA of the CDR3: TGTGCCAGCAGTCCTAGCGGGAGGCCGCCCTACGAGCAGTACGTC. It specifies CASSPSGRPPYEQYV. V gene TRBV6-5 combines with J gene TRBJ2-7; 11 bases fit TRBD2. The junction had 5 bases not matched to a gene; V was cut back by 5 bases and J by 2 bases. CDR3 length equals 15 residues. CDR1 and CDR2 (germline): MNHEY, SVGAGI.

This sequence joins TRBV6-6 and TRBJ1-2; tentative D call: TRBD1 (6 bases). V was clipped by 3 bases and J by 4 bases, with 15 bases between them. The CDR3 totals 15 residues. CDR1 and CDR2 from the germline V gene are MNHNY and SVGAGI (reference sequence). CDR3 sequence (DNA): TGTGCCAGCAGTTATGGGGGGGCGAAGACCTATGGCTACACCTTC. This gives the protein CASSYGGAKTYGYTF.

This sequence joins TRBV19 and TRBJ1-4; 10 bases fit TRBD1. The CDR3 is made up of 15 amino acids. Germline loops: CDR1 LNHDA, CDR2 SQIVND (reference sequence). With V trimmed by 3 bases and J by 5 bases, 3 bases remained unmatched. The DNA for the CDR3 is TGTGCCAGTAGTATGGGGGACAGGGGCAATGAAAAACTGTTTTTT. Translation gives CASSMGDRGNEKLFF.

V is TRBV19 and J is TRBJ1-2; D unclear. The germline V and J ends were trimmed by 4 bases and 3 bases, with 9 bases remaining between them. The CDR3 spans 13 residues. Germline CDR1 is LNHDA and CDR2 is SQIVND (reference sequence). The chain's CDR3 is CASSTLAHYGYTF. CDR3 sequence (DNA): TGTGCCAGTAGTACATTAGCACACTATGGCTACACCTTC.

The DNA for the CDR3 is TGTGCCAGCAGCGCAGGGAGGAACACTGAAGCTTTCTTT. Translating gives CASSAGRNTEAFF. This chain uses TRBV3-1 (or the pseudogene TRBV3-2) with TRBJ1-1; a possible D gene is TRBD1 (5 bases). V lost 5 bases and J lost 1, with 8 bases in between. The length of the CDR3 is 13 residues. Germline CDR1 is LGHDT and CDR2 is YNNKEL (reference sequence).

This clone has more than one count but fewer than ten. J is TRBJ2-1 and V is TRBV7-3; no clear D gene. Germline CDR1 SGHTA, CDR2 FQGTGA. This CDR3 comprises 13 residues. Trimming left V 2 bases short and J 1 base short, with 3 bases between. CDR3 region: CASSLHSYNEQFF. The CDR3 DNA sequence: TGTGCCAGCAGCTTACATTCCTACAATGAGCAGTTCTTC. Full variable domain (remainder filled in from reference TRBV7-3 and TRBJ2-1): GAGVSQTPSNKVTEKGKYVELRCDPISGHTALYWYRQSLGQGPEFLIYFQGTGAADDSGLPNDRFFAVRPEGSVSTLKIQRTERGDSAVYLCASSLHSYNEQFFGPGTRLTVL.

The chain recombines TRBV18 with TRBJ1-2; 8 bases line up with TRBD1. CDR3 length equals 14 residues. V lost 6 bases and J lost 2; bases outside the gene matches: 5. The germline V gene has CDR1 KGHSH and CDR2 LQKENI. CDR3 in DNA: TGTGCCAGCTCGGACAGGGCCACCAACTATGGCTACACCTTC. Protein product: CASSDRATNYGYTF.

The rearrangement links TRBV5-1 to TRBJ1-2; perhaps TRBD1 as D (5 bases). The length of the CDR3 is 13 residues. V lost 0 bases to trimming and J lost 8 bases, with 11 bases between them. Germline V gives CDR1 SGHRS, CDR2 YFSETQ. CDR3 region: CASSLGQGVGYTF. DNA for the CDR3: TGCGCCAGCAGCTTGGGTCAGGGTGTGGGCTACACCTTC.

This rearrangement joins TRBV10-1 to TRBJ1-1, with TRBD1 matching 7 bases. The J segment lost 0 bases and the V segment lost 6 bases, leaving 4 bases of the junction unmatched. Germline V CDR1 and CDR2: WNHNN, SYGVQD (reference sequence). The CDR3 is 14 residues long. The CDR3 is CASRTGTLNTEAFF. The CDR3 DNA is TGCGCCAGCAGGACAGGGACTTTGAACACTGAAGCTTTCTTT.

CDR3 amino acids: CASSQRPSGTPV. The CDR3 DNA sequence: TGTGCCAGCAGCCAACGACCTAGCGGGACCCCGGTC. This chain connects TRBV3-1 (or the pseudogene TRBV3-2) to TRBJ2-7; 9 nucleotides line up with TRBD2. Germline CDR1 and CDR2: LGHDT and YNNKEL (reference sequence). This CDR3 comprises 12 residues.

V and J are TRBV6-5 and TRBJ2-1; no definite D call. The CDR3 is made up of 11 amino acids. Trimming pared 4 bases from V and 7 bases from J, leaving 5 bases between. Germline V lookup: CDR1 MNHEY, CDR2 SVGAGI. The DNA for the CDR3 is TGTGCCAGCAGTTCCCTGAATGAGCAGTTCTTC. This codes for CASSSLNEQFF.

This clone was counted between two and nine times. CDR3 nucleotide sequence: TGTGCCAGCAGCCCTGGGGGGGGCGAAGTTGGGTATGGCTACACCTTC. Residues: CASSPGGGEVGYGYTF. The rearrangement uses TRBV7-9 and TRBJ1-2, with D possibly matching TRBD1 (6 bases). The CDR3 spans 16 residues. CDR1 is SEHNR, CDR2 FQNEAQ, per germline (reference sequence). V was cut by 5 bases and J by 5 bases, with 21 bases left in between.

The V and J genes are TRBV18 and TRBJ2-3; TRBD1 agrees at 12 bases. This CDR3 region has 19 residues. CDR1 KGHSH and CDR2 LQKENI come from the germline V gene. V gave up 0 bases and J gave up 4 bases; unmatched junction bases: 11. The CDR3 reads CASSPPIGRDRGHPDTQYF. CDR3 nucleotide sequence: TGTGCCAGCTCACCACCGATTGGTCGGGACAGGGGGCACCCAGATACGCAGTATTTT.

The chain couples TRBV5-6 to TRBJ1-2; maybe TRBD1 (5 bases). The CDR3 loop spans 14 amino acids. Trimming removed 0 bases at V and 6 bases at J, with 12 bases between. Germline V gene sequence: CDR1 SGHDT, CDR2 YYEEEE. CDR3 in amino acids: CASSLGPLGDGYTF. The CDR3 DNA reads as TGTGCCAGCAGCTTGGGACCGCTGGGGGATGGCTACACCTTC.

This chain's CDR3 is CAIRDQGAHNQPQHF. As DNA, the CDR3 is TGTGCCATCAGGGATCAGGGGGCGCATAATCAGCCCCAGCATTTT. J is TRBJ1-5 and V is TRBV10-3; TRBD1 matches 8 bases. The CDR3 consists of 15 residues. V was pared by 6 bases and J by 4 bases, with 8 bases of the junction left unmatched. Per germline, CDR1 ENHRY and CDR2 SYGVKD.

V and J are TRBV11-3 and TRBJ2-2, with D tentatively TRBD1 (5 bases). The CDR3 spans 13 residues. Trimming shortened V by 4 bases and J by 10 bases, and 13 bases separated the two germline ends. The germline V gene has CDR1 SGHNT and CDR2 YENEEA. The CDR3 DNA follows: TGTGCCAGCAGCTCCCCAGGGATCTTGGAGCTGTTTTTT. This gives the protein CASSSPGILELFF.

The CDR3 is CASSLGTGAGNTIYF. The CDR3 DNA sequence: TGTGCCAGCAGTCTAGGAACAGGGGCTGGAAACACCATATATTTT. The rearrangement joins TRBV27 to TRBJ1-3; TRBD1 aligns across 7 bases. The CDR3 runs 15 residues. V trimming: 5 bases; J trimming: 2 bases; junction bases outside the gene matches: 6. Germline CDR1 is MNHEY and CDR2 is SMNVEV (reference sequence).

The chain carries TRBV4-3 and TRBJ1-3, with no clear D. Germline CDR1 reads LGHNA; CDR2 reads YSLEER. V lost 1 base and J lost 0, with 10 bases in between. The CDR3 is 16 amino acids. CDR3 amino acids: CASSQGLHHSGNTIYF. DNA for the CDR3: TGCGCCAGCAGCCAAGGACTCCACCACTCTGGAAACACCATATATTTT.

Here the CDR3 reads CASSPNPTSGYEQYV. The DNA of the CDR3 is TGTGCCAGCTCTCCAAACCCGACTAGCGGGTACGAGCAGTACGTC. The J gene is TRBJ2-7, the V gene TRBV18, with 10 bases aligning to TRBD2. Germline lookup yields CDR1 KGHSH and CDR2 LQKENI. The CDR3 is 15 residues long. The ends lost 6 bases at V and 4 bases at J; junction bases unmatched: 9.

This sequence joins TRBV18 and TRBJ1-5; 8 nucleotides align to TRBD1. After removal of 6 bases from V and 1 base from J, the junction contained 5 bases not matched to a gene. This CDR3 spans 15 amino acids. The germline V gene encodes CDR1 KGHSH and CDR2 LQKENI. The CDR3: CASSPDRGSNQPQHF. In nucleotides, the CDR3 is TGTGCCAGCTCCCCCGACAGGGGAAGCAATCAGCCCCAGCATTTT.

V usage is TRBV5-1 and J usage is TRBJ1-2; D not certain. Trimming shortened V by 0 bases and J by 2 bases, and 8 bases separated the two germline ends. The CDR3 consists of 14 residues. Germline V gives CDR1 SGHRS, CDR2 YFSETQ. CDR3 in amino acids: CASSLAGGNYGYTF. Here the CDR3 DNA reads TGCGCCAGCAGCTTGGCCGGAGGAAACTATGGCTACACCTTC.